Described below is a single T cell receptor (beta chain) sequence and its context. Its specificity is unknown. The germline CDR1 and CDR2 sequences are MDHEN and SYDVKM. This CDR3 contains 16 residues. After removal of 6 bases from V and 1 base from J, the junction contained 5 bases not matched to a gene. The data stem from a study of cytomegalovirus exposure and HLA in healthy donors. Background on the study: About 80 million unique TCRs, all from HLA-typed donors, were included in an early release of the data. General study results and limits: As a later analysis showed, a missense DCLRE1C variant was linked to trimming of TCR beta V- and J-genes. TCR beta sequences reportedly predicted most subjects' HLA-A and HLA-B alleles accurately. Using a false discovery rate of 0.05, a later analysis showed that 16,951 TCR beta sequences were associated with HLA alleles.

PCR employed 60 Vbeta and 13 Jbeta primers. The protocol was immunoSEQ multiplex PCR, while the TCRdb copy is restricted to in-frame clones and leaves out a portion. The sample has approximately 150,000 clones, 60% to 80% seen once. The chain is built from TRBV28 and TRBJ2-7, with TRBD2 identical over 14 bases. Sequencing used PBMCs. This receptor was obtained from a man between 40 and 49 years old in good health and CMV-seropositive. CDR3 amino acids: CASRTSGRAWSYEQYF. The DNA of the CDR3 is TGTGCCAGCAGGACTAGCGGGAGGGCATGGTCCTACGAGCAGTACTTC.